In this sample, the clone carrying this T cell receptor beta chain turned up once. Its antigen remains unknown. This CDR3 spans 15 amino acids. Germline V CDR1 and CDR2: SNHLY, FYNNEI. Trimming took 8 bases from V and 3 from J; bases not matched to a gene: 9. The sample is drawn from a study of cytomegalovirus exposure and HLA in healthy donors. The overall study: Tens of millions of unique TCRs from HLA-typed donors made up an early data release. Findings of the study overall: What a later analysis reportedly showed was that an Asian-associated ancestry cluster had fewer N-insertions than the roughly 700-donor mean. Association of a missense DCLRE1C variant with TCR beta V- and J-gene trimming was reported in a later analysis.

Primers: 60 Vbeta forward and 13 Jbeta reverse. Methods used by the authors: As a later analysis found, there were 80 million to 90 million unique TCR beta chains, of which some 10 million were shared. Data came from immunoSEQ multiplex PCR; TCRdb stores just in-frame clones and leaves some out. V, J and clone size are those of that table, while D and trimming were read from the DNA. Of 100,000 to 150,000 clones listed, 80% are singletons. The source of this sequence is a man between 25 and 39 years old in good health and CMV-seropositive. Source material: PBMCs. This chain connects TRBV2 to TRBJ2-3, with 9 bases lining up with TRBD1. CDR3 residues: CASVIPGTGTDTQYF. CDR3 bases: TGTGCCAGCGTTATCCCCGGGACAGGGACAGATACGCAGTATTTT.